This T cell receptor beta chain was recovered during a study of identical twins. The study, taken as a whole, reports: Potential partial confounding of zero-insertion analyses by invariant MAIT and iNKT cells was noted.

Turning to this clonotype: Its antigen remains unknown.

A universal primer site was incorporated via template switching, and the cDNA contained unique molecular identifiers. Each CDR3 protein gets one entry after TCRdb re-called the 5' RACE reads with MiXCR. The sample carries 1.5 million to 2 million distinct CDR3 sequences, about 32% recorded once. Germline loops: CDR1 DFQATT, CDR2 SNEGSKA (reference sequence). The V end was cut by 3 bases, the J end by 9 bases, with 15 bases between. The CDR3 sequence is 13 residues long. The sequence derives from a newborn girl in good health. V usage is TRBV20-1 and J usage is TRBJ2-1; D not resolved. Sequenced sample: cord blood. The CDR3 coding sequence is TGCAGTGCTAGTTTTGTCCCGGGCCTTGAGCAGTTCTTC. This encodes CSASFVPGLEQFF.